This TCR beta chain was found in a study of cytomegalovirus exposure and HLA in healthy donors. With respect to this clone: The antigen remains undetermined.

The V end lost 4 bases, the J end lost 0 bases, and 10 bases lay between the germline ends. The CDR3 consists of 15 residues. The germline CDR1 and CDR2 sequences are SGHVS and FNYEAQ. Findings and caveats of the study: The records held CMV serostatus as the only immune exposure information.

PCR amplification relied on 60 Vbeta primers (plus 13 Jbeta primers). Sequencing used immunoSEQ multiplex PCR; TCRdb keeps in-frame clones, though not all of them. Among some 150,000 clones, about three quarters were seen once, and the ten largest hold about 1.7%. The V and J genes are TRBV7-6 and TRBJ1-5; D is undetermined. The TCR originated in a young woman in good health and CMV-seronegative. Material for sequencing was PBMCs. The CDR3 nucleotides read TGTGCCAGCAGCTCTACCCCGGGTAGCAATCAGCCCCAGCATTTT. It translates to CASSSTPGSNQPQHF.